This T cell receptor (beta chain) was found in a study of regulatory T cells in long-lasting Graves disease (dated by TCRdb to about 2021). For the study in its entirety: Antithyroid drugs had been taken for less than 3 months by newly diagnosed Graves' disease patients. Persistent Graves' disease patients were compared with newly diagnosed Graves' disease patients by peripheral blood TCR sequencing and RNA sequencing. TCR sequencing covered around 13 persistent and approximately 20 newly diagnosed Graves' disease patients, 33 samples in total. The study took place in China and was registered as a clinical trial. General findings and caveats noted by the study authors: Sequencing and analysis were restricted to the TCR beta chain. The study examined only peripheral blood because the primary lesion, thyroid tissue, could not be accessed. Preferential use of TRBV28, TRBJ1-2 and TRBJ2-5 was observed in persistent disease, whereas TRBV20-1 and TRBJ2-1 were favored in newly diagnosed disease. The authors acknowledged the small sample size as a limitation that may reduce accuracy. Lower TCR Shannon entropy and fewer highly expanded clones were observed in persistent Graves' disease patients than in newly diagnosed patients, which suggested clonal expansion. Patients with persistent disease shared more public clonotypes (under 3,000) than newly diagnosed patients did (around 980).

The library was built by means of multiplex PCR. The listed sequencing device is Illumina HiSeq 4000. iRepertoire HTBI primers and Arm-PCR amplification of CDR3 regions were used to construct TCR beta libraries. PCR products were gel purified before sequencing. In the source study's methods: Gene usage analysis of CDR3 amino acid clonotypes relied on the roughly 64 TRBV and fewer than 15 TRBJ segments identified across samples. COPE and FqMerger were used to merge the filtered high-quality paired reads into contigs. Contigs were aligned with BLAST to IMGT TRBV, TRBD and TRBJ reference genes, and CDR3 was defined per IMGT. Any clonotype with a frequency above 0.1% was classified as a highly expanded clone. Shannon entropy was used to measure repertoire diversity, and the Gini coefficient was used to measure V-J evenness. Clonotypes shared by more than one individual were considered public. TCRdb itself trimmed the public reads at Q25 with fastp, ran MiXCR and retained productive beta chains. Here each entry gathers all rows of one CDR3 protein and keeps the most common genes and DNA. It is TCRdb's table, rather than the study itself, that gives the V and J calls and clone size. The sample data list under 800,000 distinct CDR3 sequences, and 15% to 20% of these were observed just once. The top ten hold 18% of the sample.

The CDR3 goes from the cysteine to the phenylalanine over 13 residues. The CDR3 DNA has 39 bases and is translated from base 1. V drops 6 bases and J drops 9 bases, leaving 18 bases in between. Looking up the germline V gene yields CDR1 KGHSH and CDR2 LQKENI. The sample's time point label, decoded: newly diagnosed GD, antithyroid drugs for less than 3 months. RNA was extracted from PBMCs in TRIzol for both TCR sequencing and RNA sequencing. Graves' disease was diagnosed according to American Thyroid Association guidelines. The patients came from an endocrinology department in Xi'an, China. Each patient gave approximately 9 milliliters of peripheral blood, collected in an EDTA anticoagulant tube. PBMCs were isolated by Ficoll Paque Plus density gradient separation without further T cell sorting. RNA quality was checked with an Agilent 2100 Bioanalyzer and agarose gel, and concentration with a NanoDrop 2000.

Concerning this clonotype: Its antigen has not been determined. Base qualities are not at hand, and no much larger clone is one base apart.

These records were also assigned to another study, of T cells in Graves' hyperthyroidism and ophthalmopathy. Per the second study: A patient counted as having stable Graves' hyperthyroidism if no progression to ophthalmopathy occurred over 18 months of follow-up. Hyperthyroidism patients were aged 18 to 65 years and newly diagnosed, with disease duration of less than 2 months. Any patient with an uncontrolled infection, another autoimmune disease, pregnancy or lactation was excluded. Clinical symptoms, serum thyroxine and TRAb, thyroid ultrasound, and orbital computed tomography formed the basis for the diagnoses. For the first round of RT-PCR on the TCR CDR3, the HTBI primer set was used together with the Qiagen OneStep RT-PCR kit. Blood samples also contained most of the expanded thyroid clonotypes (frequency above 0.001), which suggests that blood repertoires may reflect thyroid immune responses. In cross-validation, a model built on a 13 V-J signature told ophthalmopathy apart from stable hyperthyroidism with under 90% sensitivity and approximately 84% specificity, and in testing the same model reached 80%/75%. In validation, the model predicted progression to ophthalmopathy with about 71% sensitivity and roughly 75% specificity, a median of about 6.7 months before onset. TCR V-J signatures able to tell the groups apart were searched for in a discovery cohort of 90 to 100 patients, of whom more than 40 had Graves' ophthalmopathy and roughly 57 had stable Graves' hyperthyroidism. Prospective prediction of ophthalmopathy was tested in an independent validation cohort consisting of under 20 hyperthyroidism patients and approximately 16 patients who later progressed to ophthalmopathy. The 75 to 100 discovery patients were divided at random into training and test sets in a 7:3 ratio. Thyroid tissue and blood T-cell repertoires from six Graves' hyperthyroidism patients were also compared in the study. After sampling, hyperthyroidism patients received methimazole starting at 30 mg daily, and ophthalmopathy patients received high-dose intravenous methylprednisolone. Libraries were constructed in a second round of multiplex PCR, after which size selection and purification were carried out. Sequencing of the libraries was done on an Illumina HiSeq2000 using paired-end 100 bp reads. SOAPnuke was used to process the raw data, with reads discarded if the reads contained adapters or uncalled bases, had a mean Phred below 15, or lacked an exact constant-primer or identifier match. COPE v1.2.5 was used to merge the high-quality paired reads, and each unique nucleotide sequence was defined as a clonotype. MiTCR v1.1 was used to align clonotypes to the IMGT TRBV, TRBD and TRBJ reference segments. The analysis was restricted to V-J combinations with a frequency above 0.0001, which together covered around 99% of the repertoires. A TCS score was defined as the ratio between F50 (clonal expansion) and ExV (chaos), using BLOSUM62-based TCRdist between CDR3 peptides within each V-J. Welch's t-statistics and random forest reduced around 520 V-J features to 13, which were used in a naive Bayes classifier (R e1071). Sample size was not statistically predetermined, and blinding of investigators to group allocation was not performed. The paper reports TCR Vbeta CDR3 sequencing of over 120 peripheral blood samples: under 45 ophthalmopathy, fewer than 85 hyperthyroidism and around 17 progressor patients.

The sequence joins TRBV18 to TRBJ2-7, with the identity of the D gene unclear. This clonotype originated in a woman aged 25 to 39 with Graves disease. Donor details come from another sample of the same person, matched by shared clones. The sample here was peripheral blood mononuclear cells (PBMCs), taken at new diagnosis, from a patient treated with antithyroid drugs. Here is the DNA: TGTGCCAGCTCTCCTCCCGGGCTCCTCGGGCAGTACTTC. Translated, it reads CASSPPGLLGQYF. The full variable domain, with segments outside the CDR3 supplied by the reference TRBV18 and TRBJ2-7 proteins, appears as NAGVMQNPRHLVRRRGQEARLRCSPMKGHSHVYWYRQLPEEGLKFMVYLQKENIIDESGMPKERFSAEFPKEGPSILRIQQVVRGDSAAYFCASSPPGLLGQYFGPGTRLTVT.